Described below is a single TCR beta chain sequence and its context. The junction had 10 bases not matched to a gene; V was cut back by 7 bases and J by 3 bases. CDR1 is SEHNR, CDR2 FQNEAQ, per germline (reference sequence). The CDR3 length is 16 residues. The data derive from a study of PD-1 blockade in classical Hodgkin lymphoma. Relapses following autologous stem cell transplantation were seen in all patients, with brentuximab vedotin exposure varying. Only in-frame clones appear in the TCRdb table, and some are missing; sequencing was by immunoSEQ multiplex PCR. The sample records about 11,000 clones, 76% being singletons.

The chain recombines TRBV7-9 with TRBJ2-1; 9 bases agree with TRBD2. The TCR originated in a human donor with classical Hodgkin lymphoma. Source: peripheral blood mononuclear cells (PBMCs), taken at baseline. The CDR3, as DNA: TGTGCCAGCAAAGGAATAGCGGGAGAGGACTACAATGAGCAGTTCTTC. The encoded protein is CASKGIAGEDYNEQFF.